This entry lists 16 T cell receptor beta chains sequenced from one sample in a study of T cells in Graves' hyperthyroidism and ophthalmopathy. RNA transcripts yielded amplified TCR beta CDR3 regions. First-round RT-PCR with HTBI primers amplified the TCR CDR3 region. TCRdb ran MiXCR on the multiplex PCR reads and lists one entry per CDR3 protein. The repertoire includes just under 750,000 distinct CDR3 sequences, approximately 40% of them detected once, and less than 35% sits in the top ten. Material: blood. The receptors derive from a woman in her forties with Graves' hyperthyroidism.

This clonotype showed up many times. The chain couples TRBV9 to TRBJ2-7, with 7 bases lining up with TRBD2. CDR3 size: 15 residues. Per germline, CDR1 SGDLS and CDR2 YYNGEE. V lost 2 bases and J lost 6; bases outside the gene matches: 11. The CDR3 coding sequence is TGTGCCAGCAGCGTGGCCGGGACTACTTACCGCGAGCAGTACTTC. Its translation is CASSVAGTTYREQYF.

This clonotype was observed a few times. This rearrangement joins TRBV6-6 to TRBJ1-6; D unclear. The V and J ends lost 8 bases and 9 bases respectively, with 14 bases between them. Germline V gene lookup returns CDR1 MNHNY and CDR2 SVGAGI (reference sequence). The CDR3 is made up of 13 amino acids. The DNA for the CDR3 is TGTGCCAGCCATACGGCGGGGAGTTCACCCCTCCACTTT. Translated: CASHTAGSSPLHF.

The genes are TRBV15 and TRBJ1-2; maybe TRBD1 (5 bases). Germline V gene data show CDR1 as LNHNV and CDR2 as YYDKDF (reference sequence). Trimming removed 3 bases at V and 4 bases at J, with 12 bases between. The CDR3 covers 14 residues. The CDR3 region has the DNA TGTGCCACCAGCAGGAACCTGGGACTCTATGGCTACACCTTC. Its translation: CATSRNLGLYGYTF. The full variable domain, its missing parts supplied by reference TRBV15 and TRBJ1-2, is DAMVIQNPRYQVTQFGKPVTLSCSQTLNHNVMYWYQQKSSQAPKLLFHYYDKDFNNEADTPDNFQSRRPNTSFCFLDIRSPGLGDTAMYLCATSRNLGLYGYTFGSGTRLTVV.

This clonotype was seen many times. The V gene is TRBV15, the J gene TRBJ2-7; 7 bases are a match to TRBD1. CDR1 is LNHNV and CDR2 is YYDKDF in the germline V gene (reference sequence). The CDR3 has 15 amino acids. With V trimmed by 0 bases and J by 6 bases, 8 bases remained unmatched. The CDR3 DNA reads TGTGCCACCAGCAGAGATAGGAGACAGGGAATCGAGCAGTACTTC. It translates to CATSRDRRQGIEQYF.

The CDR3 protein is CASSERVATKTQETQYF. The DNA for the CDR3 is TGTGCCAGCAGTGAACGGGTCGCTACAAAAACCCAAGAGACCCAGTACTTC. V is TRBV6-1 and J is TRBJ2-5; D is uncertain. The CDR3 spans 17 residues. CDR1 MNHNS and CDR2 SASEGT come from the germline V gene. The ends were cut back, 2 bases at V and 1 base at J, with 17 bases in the middle.

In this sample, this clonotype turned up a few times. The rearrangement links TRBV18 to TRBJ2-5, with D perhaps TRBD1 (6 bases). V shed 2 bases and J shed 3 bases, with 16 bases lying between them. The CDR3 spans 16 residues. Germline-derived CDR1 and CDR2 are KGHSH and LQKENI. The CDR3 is CASSPTPPSGEETQYF. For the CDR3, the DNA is TGTGCCAGCTCACCAACTCCCCCTTCAGGGGAAGAGACCCAGTACTTC.

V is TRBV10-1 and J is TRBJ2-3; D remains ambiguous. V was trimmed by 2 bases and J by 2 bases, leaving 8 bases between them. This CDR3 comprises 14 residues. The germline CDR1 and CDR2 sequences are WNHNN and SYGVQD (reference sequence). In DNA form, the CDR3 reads TGCGCCAGCAGTGAGCCCGAGGACACAGATACGCAGTATTTT. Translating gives CASSEPEDTDTQYF.

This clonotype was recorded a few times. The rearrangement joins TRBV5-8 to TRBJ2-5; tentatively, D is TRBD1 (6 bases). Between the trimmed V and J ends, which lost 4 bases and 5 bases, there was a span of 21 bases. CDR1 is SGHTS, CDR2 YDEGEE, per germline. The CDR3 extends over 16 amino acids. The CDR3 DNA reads TGTGCCAGCAGCCTAATTCGAGGGGGTCGGAAGGAGACCCAGTACTTC. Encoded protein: CASSLIRGGRKETQYF.

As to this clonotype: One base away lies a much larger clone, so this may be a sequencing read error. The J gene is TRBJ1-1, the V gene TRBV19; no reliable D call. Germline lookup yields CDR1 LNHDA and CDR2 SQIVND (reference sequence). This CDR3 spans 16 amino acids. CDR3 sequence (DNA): TGTGCCAGCGCGTTTGGCGGACCGTTCATGAACACTGAAGCTTCCTTT. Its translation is CASAFGGPFMNTEASF. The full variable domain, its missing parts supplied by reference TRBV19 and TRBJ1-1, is DGGITQSPKYLFRKEGQNVTLSCEQNLNHDAMYWYRQDPGQGLRLIYYSQIVNDFQKGDIAEGYSVSREKKESFPLTVTSAQKNPTAFYLCASAFGGPFMNTEASFGQGTRLTVV.

The CDR3 nucleotides read TGTGCCAGCAGCTGGCCCCGGGACAGGGGGATCGAAAACACCATATATTTT. The encoded protein is CASSWPRDRGIENTIYF. This chain links TRBV7-9 with TRBJ1-3; 11 bases map to TRBD1. From germline, CDR1 is SEHNR and CDR2 FQNEAQ (reference sequence). Losses at the gene ends were 4 bases for V and 6 bases for J; bases not matched to a gene: 11. This CDR3 contains 17 residues.

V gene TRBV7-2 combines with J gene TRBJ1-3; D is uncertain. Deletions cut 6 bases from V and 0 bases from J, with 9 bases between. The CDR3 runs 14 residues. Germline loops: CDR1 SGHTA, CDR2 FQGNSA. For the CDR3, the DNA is TGTGCCAGCAGGTCAGAAGGCTCTGGAAACACCATATATTTT. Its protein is CASRSEGSGNTIYF.

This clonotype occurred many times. The CDR3 reads CASSWQGAYSPLHF. In DNA form, the CDR3 reads TGTGCCAGCAGTTGGCAAGGGGCCTATTCACCCCTCCACTTT. The chain joins TRBV12-3 or TRBV12-4 to TRBJ1-6; the D gene is possibly TRBD1 (5 bases). The CDR3 is made up of 14 amino acids. V was cut by 4 bases and J by 8 bases, with 12 bases left in between.

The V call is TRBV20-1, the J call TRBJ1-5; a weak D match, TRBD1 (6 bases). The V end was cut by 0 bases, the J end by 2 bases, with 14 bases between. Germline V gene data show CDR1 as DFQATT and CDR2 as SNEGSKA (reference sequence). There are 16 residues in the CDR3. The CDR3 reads CSARDPREGGNQPQHF. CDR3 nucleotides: TGCAGTGCTAGAGATCCCCGAGAGGGGGGCAATCAGCCCCAGCATTTT.

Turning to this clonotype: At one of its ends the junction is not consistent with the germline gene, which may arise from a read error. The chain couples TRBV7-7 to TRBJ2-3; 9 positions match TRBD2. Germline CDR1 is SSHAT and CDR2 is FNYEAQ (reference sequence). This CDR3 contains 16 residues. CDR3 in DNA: TGTGCTAGCAGCTTAGCTGGCGCGGGGGGGTCAGATACGCAGTATTTT. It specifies CASSLAGAGGSDTQYF.

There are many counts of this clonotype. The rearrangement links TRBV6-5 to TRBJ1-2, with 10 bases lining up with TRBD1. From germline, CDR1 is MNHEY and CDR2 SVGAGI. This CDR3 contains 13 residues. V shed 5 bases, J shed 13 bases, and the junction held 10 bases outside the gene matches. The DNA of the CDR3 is TGTGCCAGCAGTGTTCCGGGACAGGGGACGGCCACCTTC. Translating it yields CASSVPGQGTATF.

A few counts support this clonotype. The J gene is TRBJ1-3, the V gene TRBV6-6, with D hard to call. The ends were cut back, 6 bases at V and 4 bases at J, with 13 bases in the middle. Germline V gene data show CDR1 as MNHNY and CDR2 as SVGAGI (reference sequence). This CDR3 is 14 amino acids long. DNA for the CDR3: TGTGCCAGCAGCCTAGATCGACCAGGAAACACCATATATTTT. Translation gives CASSLDRPGNTIYF.